This T cell receptor (beta chain) was sequenced for a study of blood T cell repertoires in COVID-19. Study overall: Specimens from acute and convalescent COVID-19 originated in the United States, Italy and Spain.

Under the authors' procedure: Amplification from reference gene primers served as the basis for estimated nucleated cell counts. TCRdb keeps only in-frame clones here, not all; method: immunoSEQ multiplex PCR. The DNA gave D and trimming, while V, J and clone size come from that table. The sample lists approximately 440,000 clones, more than 70% occurring once. Sequenced: peripheral blood. This receptor was taken from a woman aged 45 to 65 with COVID-19, enrolled during active disease.

As DNA, the CDR3 is TGTGCCAGCAGTGAGCAGGGGGTTGGCTACACCTTC. The encoded protein is CASSEQGVGYTF. The chain couples TRBV6-1 to TRBJ1-2, with 7 nucleotides matching TRBD1. The CDR3 is made up of 12 amino acids. Germline CDR1 is MNHNS and CDR2 is SASEGT. Germline trimming cut 3 bases from V and 7 bases from J; bases unmatched to any gene: 2.